This TCR beta chain derives from a study of beta chain features in type 1 diabetes (dated by TCRdb to the late 2010s). For the wider study: Mean age, gender distribution, total cell number and subset yield did not differ between patients and healthy donors. Across all samples, about 110 million sorted cells were examined, and cell number per subset correlated strongly with RNA yield. In the study, recently diagnosed type 1 diabetes patients and matched healthy donors were compared on the TCRB repertoires of their sorted circulating CD4+ T cell subsets. Regulatory and stem cell-like memory subsets were isolated from only 8 patients and roughly 8 healthy donors, whereas naive and central memory subsets came from all 30 or so donors. On the study overall, not on this receptor specifically: HLA sub-analyses involved small numbers of individuals, so any influence of HLA type on TCRB rearrangement remained unresolved. In all four CD4+ subsets, TCRB CDR3 length was moderately but significantly shorter in type 1 diabetes patients. Because cDNA was sequenced instead of genomic DNA, activated cells with high expression could be over-represented, although the groups did not differ in activation or CD3 levels. Shorter templates might have been favored by PCR, but patient and control samples were amplified and corrected together, so both groups would have been affected equally by any skew. Patients with type 1 diabetes made fewer insertions and deleted more nucleotides at VDJ recombination sites, implying thymic rearrangement abnormalities. Naive, central memory and regulatory TCRB repertoires appeared more similar among patients than among healthy donors.

The germline V gene supplies CDR1 SGHRS and CDR2 YFSETQ. The CDR3 measures 15 amino acids from cysteine to phenylalanine. The sequence is cut down to CDR3 DNA, 45 bases in frame from base 1. The germline ends are 20 bases apart after V is trimmed by 4 bases and J by 9 bases. This clone showed up just a few times. Its recognized antigen is unknown. The record has no base qualities; no much larger clone is one base away. The entire amount of isolated RNA was reverse transcribed using the High Capacity cDNA Reverse Transcription Kit, so the sequenced TCRB transcripts were expressed ones. Naive, central memory and regulatory T cell samples underwent deep immunoSEQ sequencing, averaging roughly 3.5 million total reads per sample. Sorted cells were lysed in RLT buffer and RNA was extracted with DNase-treated RNeasy Micro or Mini kits, depending on cell number. To prevent cross-contamination, every cell subset was processed on its own, while patient and healthy donor samples were processed together. The immunoSEQ multiplex PCR was used to amplify TCRB sequences from cDNA, generating 87-bp fragments that spanned the CDR3 region. Amplicons were sequenced on the Illumina HiSeq platform. The authors' analysis ran thus. Synthetic template baselines were used to correct PCR bias computationally, reads within Hamming distance 2 were collapsed together, and singletons that could not be merged were discarded. By aligning reads against IMGT, V, D and J genes, CDR3 length, and insertions or deletions at six rearrangement sites were assigned. Within each subset, clonotype counts were normalized to sorted cell number, and only after that were true diversity and Gini coefficients computed with the tcR R package. The overlap coefficient, calculated on TCRB nucleotide sequences, was used to quantify repertoire sharing. As a proxy for the pre-selection repertoire, out-of-frame TCRB sequences from naive cells were analyzed. TCRdb provides this immuneACCESS table in a form limited to in-frame rearrangements. Some clones are lacking; in checked studies, under half of them reflect an unresolved V gene, and why the rest are absent is not known. The DNA gave D and trimming, while V, J and clone size come from that table. Recorded for this sample are 430,000 or so clones; approximately 10% of them occurred a single time. In total, the top ten clones hold 0.035% to 0.05% of the sample.

Each donor gave one peripheral blood draw, averaging roughly 120 mL, which was collected into heparinised tubes. Using a panel that included CD45RO, CCR7, CD25, CD127, CD95 and CD27, naive, central memory, regulatory and stem cell-like memory CD4+ T cells were sorted on a BD FACSAria II. A purity above 98% was achieved for all sorted populations. Right away, PBMCs were isolated by Lymphoprep density gradient centrifugation and were stained directly, with no culture step. So that batch effects would be minimized, each experiment stained and sorted samples in pairs, pairing one healthy donor with one patient.

The sample was naive CD4+ T cells from blood. In light of the paper, this sample's cell subset or site label describes: true naive CD4+ T cells. The sequence was collected from a woman under 30 in good health. The chain employs TRBV5-1 and TRBJ2-1; TRBD1 is possibly the D segment (5 matching bases). The CDR3 reads CASSRIRGAVSEQFF. The DNA reads as follows: TGCGCCAGCAGCCGTATAAGGGGCGCGGTTAGTGAGCAGTTCTTC.